This TCR beta chain was profiled in a study of blood T cell repertoires in COVID-19. Overall study context: The United States, Italy and Spain supplied acute and convalescent COVID-19 samples.

Using immunoSEQ multiplex PCR, the repertoire was profiled, and TCRdb retains in-frame clones only, with some absent. The data contain 120,000 or so clones, about 80% of them singletons. Germline CDR1 reads MDHEN; CDR2 reads SYDVKM. The ends were cut back, 4 bases at V and 2 bases at J, with 12 bases in the middle. The CDR3 is 15 residues long. This TCR derives from a woman aged 45-59 years with acute or convalescent COVID-19. The sequenced material came from peripheral blood. The chain employs TRBV28 and TRBJ2-1; D is possibly TRBD1 (5 bases). Here the CDR3 reads CASSSLGPPYNEQFF. CDR3 DNA: TGTGCCAGCAGTTCTTTGGGGCCCCCCTACAATGAGCAGTTCTTC.